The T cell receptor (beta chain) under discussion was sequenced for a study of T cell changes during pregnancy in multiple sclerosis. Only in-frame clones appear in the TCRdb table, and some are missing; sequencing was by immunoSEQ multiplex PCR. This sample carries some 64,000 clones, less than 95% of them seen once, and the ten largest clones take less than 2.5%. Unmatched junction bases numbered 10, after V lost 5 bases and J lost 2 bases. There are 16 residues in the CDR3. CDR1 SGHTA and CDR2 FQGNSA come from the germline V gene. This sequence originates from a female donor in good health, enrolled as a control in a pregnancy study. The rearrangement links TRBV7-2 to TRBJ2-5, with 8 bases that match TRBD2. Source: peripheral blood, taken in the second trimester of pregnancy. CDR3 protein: CASSSLAGILQETQYF. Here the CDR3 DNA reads TGTGCCAGCAGCAGTCTAGCGGGTATATTACAAGAGACCCAGTACTTC.